These 20 T cell receptor beta chains originate from one sample sequenced in a study of cytomegalovirus exposure and HLA in healthy donors. Profiling relied on immunoSEQ multiplex PCR, and the TCRdb table lists in-frame clones only, not all of them. The sample contains 95,000 to 150,000 clones, over 90% of which appear only once. Sequences were obtained from PBMCs. The receptors were sampled from a woman younger than 30 in good health and CMV-seronegative.

V and J are TRBV4-1 and TRBJ2-5; TRBD1 aligns across 9 bases. The germline CDR1 and CDR2 sequences are MGHRA and YSYEKL. The CDR3 runs to 17 residues. V was clipped by 6 bases and J by 0 bases; unmatched bases: 11. CDR3 loop: CASRGQGSSWDQETQYF. Here the CDR3 DNA reads TGCGCCAGCAGAGGACAGGGGAGTTCATGGGACCAAGAGACCCAGTACTTC.

The chain joins TRBV10-1 to TRBJ2-1, with 11 positions matching TRBD2. This CDR3 comprises 15 residues. V gave up 0 bases and J gave up 14 bases; unmatched junction bases: 9. Germline CDR1 reads WNHNN; CDR2 reads SYGVQD (reference sequence). The CDR3 is CASSESMIAGGPKFF. CDR3 DNA: TGCGCCAGCAGTGAGTCTATGATAGCGGGAGGGCCTAAGTTCTTC.

This chain connects TRBV5-6 to TRBJ1-2; TRBD1 is a possible D gene (6 bases). Trimming cost V 4 bases and J 8 bases, with 18 bases left between them. The CDR3 consists of 14 residues. Germline V gives CDR1 SGHDT, CDR2 YYEEEE. The CDR3 bases are TGTGCCAGCAGCCTGCAACAGGGATCTGGGGGCTACACCTTC. Its protein is CASSLQQGSGGYTF.

V is TRBV5-1 and J is TRBJ2-7; weak D call: TRBD2 (6 bases). The ends were cut back, 4 bases at V and 2 bases at J, with 16 bases in the middle. The CDR3 consists of 15 residues. Germline assignment: CDR1 SGHRS and CDR2 YFSETQ. DNA for the CDR3: TGCGCCAGCAGCCGAAGGACTATTTCCACCTACGAGCAGTACTTC. It specifies CASSRRTISTYEQYF.

CDR3 residues: CAISESKGKNTEAFF. The CDR3 DNA follows: TGTGCCATCAGTGAGTCGAAGGGGAAGAACACTGAAGCTTTCTTT. The genes are TRBV10-3 and TRBJ1-1, with D perhaps TRBD1 (5 bases). The CDR3 contains 15 residues. V dropped 0 bases and J dropped 1 base, with 9 bases sitting between them. Germline V gene lookup returns CDR1 ENHRY and CDR2 SYGVKD.

The J gene is TRBJ1-2, the V gene TRBV28; possible D gene TRBD1, 6 bases. CDR1 is MDHEN, CDR2 SYDVKM, per germline. This CDR3 comprises 13 residues. V was trimmed by 8 bases and J by 5 bases, leaving 15 bases between them. The CDR3 region is CASSQRTDYGYTF. The CDR3 DNA sequence: TGTGCCAGCTCACAACGGACAGATTATGGCTACACCTTC.

This rearrangement joins TRBV6-5 to TRBJ2-7, with D tentatively TRBD1 (5 bases). This CDR3 is 15 amino acids long. CDR1 is MNHEY and CDR2 is SVGAGI in the germline V gene. The germline V and J ends were trimmed by 0 bases and 4 bases, with 13 bases remaining between them. The CDR3 nucleotides are TGTGCCAGCAGTTACTCGAAAGGGGTCGGGTACGAGCAGTACTTC. This sequence encodes CASSYSKGVGYEQYF.

V and J are TRBV6-5 and TRBJ2-1; maybe TRBD1 (5 bases). Germline CDR1 reads MNHEY; CDR2 reads SVGAGI. The CDR3 totals 15 residues. Deletions cut 8 bases from V and 4 bases from J, with 18 bases between. CDR3 coding DNA: TGTGCCAGCCATGGTACAGGCAGGGTATACAATGAGCAGTTCTTC. Its protein product is CASHGTGRVYNEQFF.

In this sample, this clone turned up once. This chain joins TRBV5-4 and TRBJ2-2, with TRBD1 matching over 9 bases. V was clipped by 2 bases and J by 4 bases; unmatched bases: 6. The length of the CDR3 is 16 residues. Germline V gives CDR1 SGHNT, CDR2 YYREEE (reference sequence). DNA for the CDR3: TGTGCCAGCAGCTTCGCCGGGACAGGGTTCACCGGGGAGCTGTTTTTT. Its translation: CASSFAGTGFTGELFF.

The V call is TRBV6-4, the J call TRBJ2-1; possible D gene TRBD1, 5 bases. The CDR3 is made up of 15 amino acids. Germline CDR1 MRHNA, CDR2 SNTAGT. V was shortened by 3 bases and J by 2 bases, with 11 bases between the two germline ends. The CDR3 bases are TGTGCCAGCAGTGATCTCCCAGGGCCCTACAATGAGCAGTTCTTC. Its translation: CASSDLPGPYNEQFF.

The rearrangement uses TRBV11-2 and TRBJ2-7; D might be TRBD1 (6 bases). CDR1 and CDR2 (germline): SGHAT, FQNNGV. The V gene lost 5 bases and the J gene lost 0 bases, with 11 bases spanning the gap. The CDR3 consists of 14 residues. Here the CDR3 reads CASSPQGLSYEQYF. The CDR3 DNA sequence: TGTGCCAGCAGCCCACAGGGCCTCTCCTACGAGCAGTACTTC.

This rearrangement joins TRBV5-1 to TRBJ1-3; unclear D gene. Trimming left V 7 bases short and J 0 bases short, with 8 bases between. The CDR3 loop spans 13 amino acids. The germline V gene encodes CDR1 SGHRS and CDR2 YFSETQ. CDR3 loop: CASAPDSGNTIYF. DNA of the CDR3: TGCGCCAGCGCTCCAGACTCTGGAAACACCATATATTTT. The variable domain in full, completed from reference TRBV5-1 and TRBJ1-3, reads KAGVTQTPRYLIKTRGQQVTLSCSPISGHRSVSWYQQTPGQGLQFLFEYFSETQRNKGNFPGRFSGRQFSNSRSEMNVSTLELGDSALYLCASAPDSGNTIYFGEGSWLTVV.

The rearrangement links TRBV18 to TRBJ1-2, with D tentatively TRBD1 (6 bases). The CDR3 sequence is 17 residues long. Trimming left V 1 base short and J 8 bases short, with 23 bases between. Germline V lookup: CDR1 KGHSH, CDR2 LQKENI. CDR3 sequence: CASSPQEGGARSSGYTF. In DNA form, the CDR3 reads TGTGCCAGCTCACCACAGGAAGGGGGGGCAAGGTCGAGCGGCTACACCTTC.

V usage is TRBV7-3 and J usage is TRBJ2-1; D might be TRBD1 (6 bases). The CDR3 has 14 amino acids. Germline V gene data show CDR1 as SGHTA and CDR2 as FQGTGA. V was pared by 6 bases and J by 9 bases, with 18 bases between. For the CDR3, the DNA is TGTGCCAGCAGTTACTCAGGGGTTTCTGGTGAGCAGTTCTTC. Its translation: CASSYSGVSGEQFF.

J is TRBJ1-5 and V is TRBV27, with D possibly TRBD1 on 6 matching bases. The germline CDR1 and CDR2 sequences are MNHEY and SMNVEV (reference sequence). Trimming removed 3 bases at V and 3 bases at J, with 15 bases between. The CDR3 sequence is 16 residues long. The CDR3 sequence: CASSFIGQGHNQPQHF. CDR3 sequence (DNA): TGTGCCAGCAGTTTCATCGGTCAGGGGCACAATCAGCCCCAGCATTTT.

The V and J genes are TRBV6-6 and TRBJ2-1; 7 positions agree with TRBD2. The germline V gene has CDR1 MNHNY and CDR2 SVGAGI (reference sequence). The CDR3 runs 15 residues. Unmatched junction bases numbered 9, after V lost 7 bases and J lost 3 bases. CDR3 DNA: TGTGCCAGCACCCCCAGCGGGAAGGTCTACAATGAGCAGTTCTTC. Its translation: CASTPSGKVYNEQFF.

J is TRBJ2-5 and V is TRBV4-1; D is perhaps TRBD2 (6 bases). The ends were cut back, 4 bases at V and 4 bases at J, with 16 bases in the middle. CDR1 is MGHRA, CDR2 YSYEKL, per germline. CDR3 length: 15 amino acids. The DNA for the CDR3 is TGCGCCAGCAGCCCACCGGGACTTCGCTCAGAGACCCAGTACTTC. Translating gives CASSPPGLRSETQYF.

The chain employs TRBV20-1 and TRBJ1-4; D is uncertain. V gave up 6 bases and J gave up 5 bases, with 4 bases separating them. There are 10 residues in the CDR3. From germline, CDR1 is DFQATT and CDR2 SNEGSKA (reference sequence). The DNA of the CDR3 is TGCAGTGCACAAAATGAAAAACTGTTTTTT. This sequence encodes CSAQNEKLFF.

The V call is TRBV5-4, the J call TRBJ2-1, with 8 bases lining up with TRBD2. Germline V gene sequence: CDR1 SGHNT, CDR2 YYREEE (reference sequence). The CDR3 runs to 14 residues. V lost 1 base and J lost 7; bases outside the gene matches: 4. The DNA of the CDR3 is TGTGCCAGCAGCTTGCGGGGGGGGCCTAATGAGCAGTTCTTC. Its translation: CASSLRGGPNEQFF.

The rearrangement links TRBV12-2 to TRBJ1-1. TRBV12-2 is a pseudogene. The CDR3 covers 16 residues. CDR3 in DNA: TGTGCAAGTCGCTTAGCAATCCAGCGTATGAACACTGAAGCTTTCTTT. It codes for CASRLAIQRMNTEAFF.